The present T cell receptor (beta chain) was sequenced within a study of response to subunit inactivated influenza vaccine. Comment on this clonotype: The junction and the germline gene differ at one end; a read error may be behind it.

The CDR3 sequence is 14 residues long. Via MiXCR, TCRdb re-called the RT-PCR reads, giving one row per CDR3 protein. This table holds hundreds of thousands of distinct CDR3 sequences, roughly 13% found once. The input for sequencing was PBMCs from blood, taken more than 35 days after vaccination. This TCR was recovered from a man aged 50-60 years who received an inactivated influenza vaccine. The chain carries TRBV12-3 or TRBV12-4 and TRBJ2-3; the D gene is possibly TRBD2 (6 bases). The CDR3, as DNA: TGTGCCAGCAATTTAGCGGTTGGCACAGATACGCAGTATTTT. Translated: CASNLAVGTDTQYF.